This is a list of T cell receptor beta chains from one sample in a study of metastatic and nonmetastatic thyroid tumors. TCRdb re-called the PCR reads through MiXCR. Of about 93,000 clones listed, about 13% are singletons. The specimen was blood. Every receptor here comes from a female donor with papillary thyroid cancer or a benign thyroid nodule (not recorded which). Some clones in this sample may be carry-over from other donors' samples. Each CDR3 is given with its conserved first and last residue. D genes are given only for firm matches. Part of the rows lack a size; the others show once, few, many or a class for expanded clones.

TRBJ1-2,NA,TRBV18,many,TGTGCCAGCTCACTGGAGGATCACATAGATGCTAACTATGGCTACACCTTC,CASSLEDHIDANYGYTF
TRBJ1-2,NA,TRBV9,many,TGTGCCAGCAGCGTAGCGCAGGGATCTCCCTATGGCTACACCTTC,CASSVAQGSPYGYTF
TRBJ2-7,TRBD1,TRBV11-1,NA,TGTGCCAGCAGCCTCGGACAGGGCACCTACTATCAGTACTTC,CASSLGQGTYYQYF
TRBJ1-6,NA,TRBV6-2/TRBV6-3,NA,TGTGCAAGCAGTTACTCGCGGTTGAAGGGATACTCTAATAATTCACCCATCCACTTT,CASSYSRLKGYSNNSPIHF
TRBJ2-5,NA,TRBV11-3,many,TGTGCCTCTTCGGGACTCCCGAACCAAGAGACCCAGTACTTC,CASSGLPNQETQYF
TRBJ1-5,NA,TRBV6-2/TRBV6-3,many,TGTGCCAGCAGTTACAGGGTTGGGAATCAGCCCCAGCATTTT,CASSYRVGNQPQHF
TRBJ1-5,NA,TRBV18,many,TGTGCCAGCTCACGGGACCCCGGGAGTCAGCCCCAGCATTTT,CASSRDPGSQPQHF
TRBJ1-5,NA,TRBV28,many,TGTGCCAGCAGTCCGGACAATAGCAATCAGCCCCAGCATTTT,CASSPDNSNQPQHF
TRBJ1-1,NA,TRBV13,many,TGTGCCAGCAGCAGAACAGGGTTGAACACTGAAGCTTTCTTT,CASSRTGLNTEAFF
TRBJ1-1,NA,TRBV4-3,many,TGCGCCAGCAGCCAAGTTACGGGGGAGACTGAAGCTTTCTTT,CASSQVTGETEAFF
TRBJ1-1,NA,TRBV24-1,NA,TGTGCCACCAGTGGCTCCGGTGGGTACACTGAAGCTTTCTTT,CATSGSGGYTEAFF
TRBJ1-1,NA,TRBV6-1,many,TGTGCCAGCAGCTACACGGGGAGCTCTGAAGCTTTCTTT,CASSYTGSSEAFF
TRBJ2-5,NA,TRBV2,many,TGTGCCAGCAGTGAAAGGACACTCCAAGAGACCCAGTACTTC,CASSERTLQETQYF
TRBJ2-5,NA,TRBV19,few,TGTGCCAGCAGTAGCGTTAGTAGCGCGGGGGAGACCCAGTACTTC,CASSSVSSAGETQYF
TRBJ1-3,NA,TRBV28,NA,TGTGCCAGCAGTGATACCTCTGGAAACACCATATATTTT,CASSDTSGNTIYF
TRBJ1-2,TRBD1,TRBV5-1,many,TGCGCCAGCAGCTCCGGACAGGGTGGCTATGGCTACACCTTC,CASSSGQGGYGYTF
TRBJ2-1,TRBD2,TRBV5-5,NA,TGTGCCAGCAGCTTGGGACTAGCGGGAGTTTATGAGCAGTTCTTC,CASSLGLAGVYEQFF
TRBJ2-3,NA,TRBV19,few,TGTGCCAGTAGTGATAGCAGGGATACGCAGTATTTT,CASSDSRDTQYF
TRBJ2-2,TRBD2,TRBV20-1,many,TGCAGTGCAGTGACTAGCGGTTACACCGGGGAGCTGTTTTTT,CSAVTSGYTGELFF
TRBJ2-7,NA,TRBV27,NA,TGTGCCAGCAGTCTGGGGGAATTGGGCGAGCAGTACTTC,CASSLGELGEQYF
TRBJ1-2,NA,TRBV2,many,TGTGCCAGCAGTGCCCGGGGGCGGCTAAACTATGGCTACACCTTC,CASSARGRLNYGYTF
TRBJ2-1,NA,TRBV28,many,TGTGCCAGCAGTTTCCGAAGCGAGCAGTTCTTC,CASSFRSEQFF
TRBJ1-1,NA,TRBV6-2/TRBV6-3,many,TGTGCCAGCACCCCCCTATGGAACACTGAAGCTTTCTTT,CASTPLWNTEAFF
TRBJ1-1,NA,TRBV11-2,many,TGTGCCAGCAGCTTAAGGGGGGGGACTGAGGCTTTCTTT,CASSLRGGTEAFF
TRBJ2-4,TRBD2,TRBV19,many,TGTGCCAGTAGTATCGGGAGGGCGATAGCCAAAAACATTCAGTACTTC,CASSIGRAIAKNIQYF
TRBJ2-3,NA,TRBV28,many,TGTGCCAGCAGTTTATCCGTCGTATACGGGGCCACAGATACGCAGTATTTT,CASSLSVVYGATDTQYF
TRBJ2-6,TRBD1,TRBV19,many,TGTGCCAGTAGTTTCGGGACAGGTCTAGGTAGCTCTGGGGCCAACGTCCTGACTTTC,CASSFGTGLGSSGANVLTF
TRBJ2-3,NA,TRBV28,many,TGTGCCAGCAGGGTTATGGGGAAGGGGGACACAGATACGCAGTATTTT,CASRVMGKGDTDTQYF
TRBJ1-1,NA,TRBV30,many,TGTGCCTGGAGTGTAAGAGGGCCCGAAGCTTTCTTT,CAWSVRGPEAFF
TRBJ2-3,TRBD2,TRBV20-1,many,TGCAGTGCTAGACCCCCAGCGGGAGGCCCTAGCACAGATACGCAGTATTTT,CSARPPAGGPSTDTQYF
TRBJ1-6,NA,TRBV3-1,many,TGTGCCAGCAGCCAAGCCCAGGGGTTTAGGAATTCACCCCTCCACTTT,CASSQAQGFRNSPLHF
TRBJ2-7,TRBD1,TRBV18,NA,TGCGCCAACTCACCACAGGGGGCCACTACCTACGAGCAGTACTTC,CANSPQGATTYEQYF
TRBJ1-4,TRBD1,TRBV28,many,TGTGCCACCACAGGGGGGGGGGCTAATGAAAAACTGTTTTTT,CATTGGGANEKLFF
TRBJ2-1,TRBD2,TRBV11-2,many,TGTGCCAGCAGCTTAGAAGGTCCCCTAGCGGTGAGCTCCTACAATGAGCAGTTCTTC,CASSLEGPLAVSSYNEQFF
TRBJ2-2,NA,TRBV4-2,many,TGTGCCAGCAGCCAAGGGTCGGCCCCGGAGACCGGGGAGCTGTTTTTT,CASSQGSAPETGELFF
TRBJ2-3,NA,TRBV5-6,NA,TGTGCCAGCAGCTTAGGAGGTTACACAGATACGCAGTATTTT,CASSLGGYTDTQYF
TRBJ2-1,NA,TRBV9,many,TGTGCCAGCAGCGTAGAAGATGGGGGTGAGCAGTTCTTC,CASSVEDGGEQFF
TRBJ1-1,TRBD1,TRBV7-2,many,TGTGCCAGCAGCCAGGGACAGAGAGAAGCTTTCTTT,CASSQGQREAFF
TRBJ2-1,TRBD2,TRBV28,many,TGTGCCAGCAGTCCATCAGGACTAGCGGGGGACAATGAGCAGTTCTTC,CASSPSGLAGDNEQFF
TRBJ2-2,NA,TRBV5-6,many,TGTGCCAGCAGCTTTGGGCTCTCGGGGTCGGGCGGGGAGCTGTTTTTT,CASSFGLSGSGGELFF
TRBJ2-7,NA,TRBV19,many,TGTGCCAGTAGTATAGCCCACTCCTACGAGCAGTACTTC,CASSIAHSYEQYF
TRBJ1-3,NA,TRBV5-1,many,TGCGCCAGCAGCTTGGGGGGCTTCCTCTCTGGAAACACCATATATTTT,CASSLGGFLSGNTIYF
TRBJ2-1,NA,TRBV27,many,TGTGCCAGCAGCCTTTCGGTGGGGAATAACAATGAGCAGTTCTTC,CASSLSVGNNNEQFF
TRBJ2-3,NA,TRBV18,many,TGTGCCAGCTCACCCCAGGTGGGGCCAGATACGCAGTATTTT,CASSPQVGPDTQYF
TRBJ2-1,NA,TRBV27,many,TGTGCCAGCAGTCGGGGGCCCTACAATGAGCAGTTCTTC,CASSRGPYNEQFF
TRBJ2-5,NA,TRBV20-1,many,TGCAGTGCTAGTGGGACGACTACTCAAGAGACCCAGTACTTC,CSASGTTTQETQYF
TRBJ2-7,NA,TRBV18,many,TGTGCCAGCTCAAATCGGGACTCGCGGGAGCAGTACTTC,CASSNRDSREQYF
TRBJ2-7,TRBD2,TRBV6-1,many,TGTGCCAGCAGTGACATCCTTTGGACTAGATTTGAGCAGTACTTC,CASSDILWTRFEQYF
TRBJ2-2,TRBD1,TRBV3-1,NA,TGTGCCAGCAGCCTGAGACAGGGGGCGCCCACCGTGGAGCTGTTTTTT,CASSLRQGAPTVELFF
TRBJ2-5,TRBD1,TRBV7-2,many,TGTGCCAGCAGCCCATTGGGACAGGGGTCTGGAGAGACCCAGTACTTC,CASSPLGQGSGETQYF
TRBJ2-7,TRBD2,TRBV19,many,TGTGCCAGTCCCGGGAGGGGAGGGTACGAGCAGTACTTC,CASPGRGGYEQYF
TRBJ2-2,TRBD2,TRBV7-3,NA,TGTGCCAGCTCACGTACTAGCGCGAACACCGGGGAGCTGTTTTTT,CASSRTSANTGELFF
TRBJ1-2,NA,TRBV15,many,TGTGCCACCAGCAGAGACAGGGTGGCTGGCTACACCTTC,CATSRDRVAGYTF
TRBJ2-5,NA,TRBV29-1,many,TGCAGCGTTGAAACTAGCATTGAAGAGACCCAGTACTTC,CSVETSIEETQYF
TRBJ2-2,NA,TRBV9,few,TGTGCCAGCAGCGTCACCGGGGAGCTGTTTTTT,CASSVTGELFF
TRBJ2-1,NA,TRBV29-1,few,TGCAGCGCCGAAACGGGACAAGGTAGTAATGAGCAGTTCTTC,CSAETGQGSNEQFF
TRBJ2-7,TRBD1,TRBV4-3,NA,TGCGCCAGTAGCCAAGATCATGGACAGGGCTACGAGCAGTACTTC,CASSQDHGQGYEQYF
TRBJ2-4,TRBD1,TRBV12-3/TRBV12-4,many,TGTGCCAGCAGTCGGGACAGCGAGACGTTAAACATTCAGTACTTC,CASSRDSETLNIQYF
TRBJ1-2,TRBD1,TRBV29-1,many,TGCAGCGTTGGAGACAGGGGCGTCTATGGCTACACCTTC,CSVGDRGVYGYTF
TRBJ2-1,TRBD1,TRBV12-3/TRBV12-4,many,TGTGCCAGCAGTTTAGCTGGATTGACAGGGTACAATGAGCAGTTCTTC,CASSLAGLTGYNEQFF